This is a list of T cell receptor beta chains from one sample in a study of radiation and T cells in renal cell carcinoma. The repertoire was sequenced with immunoSEQ multiplex PCR; TCRdb's copy has only in-frame clones and lacks some. The sample yields some 120,000 clones, 88% seen once. This sample comprised blood, obtained from a patient whose treatment included radiotherapy and nephrectomy. These receptors were taken from a woman between 65 and 79 years old with renal cell carcinoma. CDR3s include the opening cysteine and the closing phenylalanine or tryptophan. Each record gives: J gene, clone size, V gene, D gene, CDR3 protein, CDR3 DNA. The D gene is left open where the match is weak. Not every row has a clone size; where given, it reads once, few, many or a size class.

TRBJ1-2	NA	TRBV19	NA	CASSPTGTNYGYTF	TGTGCCAGTAGCCCCACAGGAACCAACTATGGCTACACCTTC
TRBJ2-2	NA	TRBV19	NA	CASSILTVGELFF	TGTGCCAGTAGTATACTGACGGTCGGGGAGCTGTTTTTT
TRBJ1-2	NA	TRBV2	NA	CAIDRPGDYGYTF	TGTGCCATCGACCGGCCAGGGGACTATGGCTACACCTTC
TRBJ1-3	NA	TRBV9	NA	CASSGTDDSGNTIYF	TGTGCCAGCAGCGGGACGGACGACTCTGGAAACACCATATATTTT
TRBJ2-7	NA	TRBV27	TRBD1	CASSPGTGGREQYF	TGTGCCAGCAGTCCCGGGACAGGGGGCCGGGAGCAGTACTTC
TRBJ2-2	NA	TRBV10-3	NA	CAISPGTTGELFF	TGTGCCATCAGTCCCGGAACCACCGGGGAGCTGTTTTTT
TRBJ2-3	NA	TRBV27	TRBD1	CASSWTGAITDTQYF	TGTGCCAGCAGTTGGACAGGGGCCATCACAGATACGCAGTATTTT
TRBJ2-7	NA	TRBV5-1	TRBD2	CASSSIAGVVASNEQYF	TGCGCCAGCAGCTCTATAGCGGGGGTCGTGGCTTCAAACGAGCAGTACTTC
TRBJ1-2	NA	TRBV29-1	NA	CSVPTDGNYGYTF	TGCAGCGTTCCTACAGACGGAAACTATGGCTACACCTTC
TRBJ1-1	NA	TRBV28	NA	CASSLSELTDTEAFF	TGTGCCAGCAGTTTATCAGAGCTGACGGACACTGAAGCTTTCTTT
TRBJ2-3	NA	TRBV4-1	TRBD2	CASSQDGGGTDTQYF	TGCGCCAGCAGCCAAGATGGGGGGGGGACAGATACGCAGTATTTT
TRBJ1-3	NA	TRBV7-9	NA	CASSLRPQQGPSGNTIYF	TGTGCCAGCAGCTTACGACCTCAACAGGGCCCCTCTGGAAACACCATATATTTT
TRBJ1-1	few	TRBV7-2	NA	CASSLLPGYTEAFF	TGTGCCAGCAGCTTACTCCCCGGGTACACTGAAGCTTTCTTT
TRBJ1-1	NA	TRBV4-3	NA	CASSRSASGRYFTEAFF	TGCGCCAGCAGCCGATCAGCTTCGGGACGGTATTTCACTGAAGCTTTCTTT
TRBJ1-1	NA	TRBV13	NA	CASSLEPHIVAFF	TGTGCCAGCAGCTTAGAGCCCCATATTGTAGCTTTCTTT
TRBJ2-3	NA	TRBV5-1	NA	CASSLALGPTLGTDTQYF	TGCGCCAGCAGCTTGGCCCTGGGGCCCACCCTAGGAACAGATACGCAGTATTTT
TRBJ1-1	NA	TRBV28	NA	CASTFGPPNTEAFF	TGTGCCAGCACTTTCGGACCCCCGAACACTGAAGCTTTCTTT
TRBJ1-1	NA	TRBV15	NA	CATSRRWGAGTEAFF	TGTGCCACCAGCAGACGATGGGGGGCAGGCACTGAAGCTTTCTTT
TRBJ2-3	NA	TRBV7-2	NA	CASSLFLARSTDTQYF	TGTGCCAGCAGCTTGTTTCTAGCGCGAAGCACAGATACGCAGTATTTT
TRBJ2-3	NA	TRBV18	NA	CASSLLATGEDTQYF	TGTGCCAGCTCACTTTTGGCGACTGGGGAAGATACGCAGTATTTT
TRBJ1-5	NA	TRBV9	NA	CASSVGRDGQPQHF	TGTGCCAGCAGCGTAGGCAGGGATGGTCAGCCCCAGCATTTT
TRBJ1-2	once	TRBV19	NA	CASSNRAGGYTF	TGTGCCAGTAGTAACAGGGCGGGCGGCTACACCTTC
TRBJ1-3	NA	TRBV6-5	NA	CASSRRFTWGNTIYF	TGTGCCAGCAGCCGACGTTTCACATGGGGAAACACCATATATTTT
TRBJ1-1	few	TRBV5-6	NA	CASSSYRVNTEAFF	TGTGCCAGCAGCTCTTACAGGGTGAACACTGAAGCTTTCTTT
TRBJ1-2	NA	TRBV5-5	TRBD1	CASRVLPGQSVYGYTF	TGTGCCAGCAGGGTTCTACCGGGACAGAGTGTCTATGGCTACACCTTC
TRBJ2-2	NA	TRBV12-5	NA	CASGLGADAGELFF	TGTGCTAGTGGTTTGGGGGCGGATGCCGGGGAGCTGTTTTTT
TRBJ2-7	NA	TRBV5-6	TRBD1	CASSFDRVGYEQYF	TGTGCCAGCAGCTTTGACAGGGTAGGCTACGAGCAGTACTTC
TRBJ1-5	NA	TRBV7-9	TRBD1	CASSDRGNQPQHF	TGTGCCAGCAGCGACAGGGGCAATCAGCCCCAGCATTTT
TRBJ1-6	NA	TRBV4-3	NA	CASSQEVAGNNSPLHF	TGCGCCAGCAGCCAAGAAGTAGCAGGGAATAATTCACCCCTCCACTTT
TRBJ2-7	NA	TRBV30	TRBD1	CAWSGDRRFEQYF	TGTGCCTGGAGTGGGGACAGGAGGTTCGAGCAGTACTTC